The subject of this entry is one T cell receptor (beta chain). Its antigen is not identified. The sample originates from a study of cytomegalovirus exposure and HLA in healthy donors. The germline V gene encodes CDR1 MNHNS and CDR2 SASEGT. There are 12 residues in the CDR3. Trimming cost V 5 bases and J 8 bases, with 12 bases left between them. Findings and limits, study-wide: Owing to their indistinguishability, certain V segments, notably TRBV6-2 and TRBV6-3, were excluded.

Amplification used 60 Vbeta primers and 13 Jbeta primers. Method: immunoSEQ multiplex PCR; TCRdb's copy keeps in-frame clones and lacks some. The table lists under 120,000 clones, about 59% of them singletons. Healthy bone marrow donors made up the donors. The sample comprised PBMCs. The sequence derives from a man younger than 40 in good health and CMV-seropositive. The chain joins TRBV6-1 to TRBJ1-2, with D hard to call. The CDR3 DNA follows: TGTGCCAGCAGTAAATCGACATTAGGCTACACCTTC. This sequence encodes CASSKSTLGYTF.